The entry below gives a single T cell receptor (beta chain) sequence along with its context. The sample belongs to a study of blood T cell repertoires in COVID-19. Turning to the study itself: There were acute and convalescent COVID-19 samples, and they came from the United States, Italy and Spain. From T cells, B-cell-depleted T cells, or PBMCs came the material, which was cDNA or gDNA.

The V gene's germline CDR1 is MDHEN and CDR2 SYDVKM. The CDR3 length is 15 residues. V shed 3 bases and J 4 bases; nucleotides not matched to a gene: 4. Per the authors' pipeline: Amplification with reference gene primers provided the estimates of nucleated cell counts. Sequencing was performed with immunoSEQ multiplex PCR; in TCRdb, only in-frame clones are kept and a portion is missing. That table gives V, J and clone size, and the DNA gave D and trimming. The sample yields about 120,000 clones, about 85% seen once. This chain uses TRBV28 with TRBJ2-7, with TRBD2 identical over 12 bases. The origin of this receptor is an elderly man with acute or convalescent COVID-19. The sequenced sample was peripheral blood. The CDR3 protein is CASSFGLAGKYEQYF. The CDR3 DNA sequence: TGTGCCAGCAGTTTCGGACTAGCGGGAAAGTACGAGCAGTACTTC.